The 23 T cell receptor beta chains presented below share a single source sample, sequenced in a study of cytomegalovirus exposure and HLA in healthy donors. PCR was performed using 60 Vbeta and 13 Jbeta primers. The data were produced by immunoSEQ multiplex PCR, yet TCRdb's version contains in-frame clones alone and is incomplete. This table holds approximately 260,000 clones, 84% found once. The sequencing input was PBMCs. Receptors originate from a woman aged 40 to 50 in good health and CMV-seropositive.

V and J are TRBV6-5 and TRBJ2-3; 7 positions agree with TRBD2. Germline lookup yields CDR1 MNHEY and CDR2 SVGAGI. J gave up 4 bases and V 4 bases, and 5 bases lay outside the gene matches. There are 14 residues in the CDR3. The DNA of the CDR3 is TGTGCCAGCAGTTCATACCGGGGGGCAGATACGCAGTATTTT. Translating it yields CASSSYRGADTQYF.

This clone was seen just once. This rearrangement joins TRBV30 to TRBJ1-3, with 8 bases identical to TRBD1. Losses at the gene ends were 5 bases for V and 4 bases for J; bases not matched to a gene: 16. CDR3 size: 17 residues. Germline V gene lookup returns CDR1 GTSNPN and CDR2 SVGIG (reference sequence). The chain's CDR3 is CAWAGTGPTLRGNTIYF. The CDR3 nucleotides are TGTGCCTGGGCCGGGACAGGACCTACTCTGCGCGGAAACACCATATATTTT.

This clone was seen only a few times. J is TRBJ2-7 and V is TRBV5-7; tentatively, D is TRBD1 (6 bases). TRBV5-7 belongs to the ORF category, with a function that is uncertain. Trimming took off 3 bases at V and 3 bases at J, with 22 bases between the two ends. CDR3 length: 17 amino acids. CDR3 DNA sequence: TGTGCCAGCAGCTCCACCGGGACAAGCGCTATGGACTACGAGCAGTACTTC. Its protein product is CASSSTGTSAMDYEQYF.

The CDR3, as DNA: TGTGCCAGCAGTTCCGGCGGGACAGGTACCTCTGGAAACACCATATATTTT. This codes for CASSSGGTGTSGNTIYF. V usage is TRBV28 and J usage is TRBJ1-3; 8 bases are a match to TRBD1. This CDR3 comprises 17 residues. Germline V gene sequence: CDR1 MDHEN, CDR2 SYDVKM. After removal of 4 bases from V and 0 bases from J, the junction contained 8 bases not matched to a gene.

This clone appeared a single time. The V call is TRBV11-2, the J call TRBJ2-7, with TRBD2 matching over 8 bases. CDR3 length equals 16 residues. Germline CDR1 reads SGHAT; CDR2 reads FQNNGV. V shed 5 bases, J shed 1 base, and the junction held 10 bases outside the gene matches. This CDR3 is CASSLRSGSFSYEQYF. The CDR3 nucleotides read TGTGCCAGCAGCCTAAGAAGCGGGAGCTTTTCCTACGAGCAGTACTTC. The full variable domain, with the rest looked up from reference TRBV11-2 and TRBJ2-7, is EAGVAQSPRYKIIEKRQSVAFWCNPISGHATLYWYQQILGQGPKLLIQFQNNGVVDDSQLPKDRFSAERLKGVDSTLKIQPAKLEDSAVYLCASSLRSGSFSYEQYFGPGTRLTVT.

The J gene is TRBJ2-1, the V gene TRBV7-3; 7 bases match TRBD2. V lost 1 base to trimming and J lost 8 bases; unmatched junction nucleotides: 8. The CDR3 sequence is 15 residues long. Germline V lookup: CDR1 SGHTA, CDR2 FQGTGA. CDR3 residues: CASSLRGRASDEQFF. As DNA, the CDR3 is TGTGCCAGCAGCTTAAGAGGGAGGGCCTCGGATGAGCAGTTCTTC. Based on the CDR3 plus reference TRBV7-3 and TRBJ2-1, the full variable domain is GAGVSQTPSNKVTEKGKYVELRCDPISGHTALYWYRQSLGQGPEFLIYFQGTGAADDSGLPNDRFFAVRPEGSVSTLKIQRTERGDSAVYLCASSLRGRASDEQFFGPGTRLTVL.

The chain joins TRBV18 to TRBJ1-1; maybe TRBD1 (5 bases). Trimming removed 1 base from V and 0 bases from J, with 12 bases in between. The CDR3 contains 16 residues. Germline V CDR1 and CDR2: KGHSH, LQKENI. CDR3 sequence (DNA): TGTGCCAGCTCACCACGGGAGGGGAATATGAACACTGAAGCTTTCTTT. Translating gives CASSPREGNMNTEAFF.

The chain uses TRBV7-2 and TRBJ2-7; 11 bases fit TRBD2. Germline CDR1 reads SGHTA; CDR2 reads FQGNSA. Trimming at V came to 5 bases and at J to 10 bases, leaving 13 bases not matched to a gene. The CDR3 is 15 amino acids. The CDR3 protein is CASSPTGTSGKPQYF. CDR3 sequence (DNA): TGTGCCAGCAGCCCCACCGGGACTAGCGGCAAACCCCAGTACTTC.

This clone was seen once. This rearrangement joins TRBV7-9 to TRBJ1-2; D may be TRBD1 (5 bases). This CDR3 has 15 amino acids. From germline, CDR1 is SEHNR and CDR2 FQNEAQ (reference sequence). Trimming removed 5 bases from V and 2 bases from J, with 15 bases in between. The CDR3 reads CASSEEGRANYGYTF. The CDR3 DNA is TGTGCCAGCAGCGAGGAGGGGCGGGCGAACTATGGCTACACCTTC.

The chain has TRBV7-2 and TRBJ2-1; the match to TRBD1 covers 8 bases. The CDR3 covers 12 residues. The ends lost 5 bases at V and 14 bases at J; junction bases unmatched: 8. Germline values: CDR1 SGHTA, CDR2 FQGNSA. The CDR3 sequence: CASSTQGASKFF. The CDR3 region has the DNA TGTGCCAGCAGCACCCAGGGGGCGTCGAAGTTCTTC.

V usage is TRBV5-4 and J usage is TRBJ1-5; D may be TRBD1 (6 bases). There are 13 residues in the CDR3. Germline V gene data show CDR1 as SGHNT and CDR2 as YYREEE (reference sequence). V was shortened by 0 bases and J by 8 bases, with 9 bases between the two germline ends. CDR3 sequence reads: CASSLEGDKPQHF. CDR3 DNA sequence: TGTGCCAGCAGCTTGGAGGGGGATAAGCCCCAGCATTTT.

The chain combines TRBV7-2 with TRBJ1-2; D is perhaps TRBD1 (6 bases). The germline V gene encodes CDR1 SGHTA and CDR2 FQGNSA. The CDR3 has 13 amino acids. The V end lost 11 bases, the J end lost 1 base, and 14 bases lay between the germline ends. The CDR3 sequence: CAGEGDINYGYTF. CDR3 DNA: TGTGCCGGAGAGGGGGATATTAACTATGGCTACACCTTC.

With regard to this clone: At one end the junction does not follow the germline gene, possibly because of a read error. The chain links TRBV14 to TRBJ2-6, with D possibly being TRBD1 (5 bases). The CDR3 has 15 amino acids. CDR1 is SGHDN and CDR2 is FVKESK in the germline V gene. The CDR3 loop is CASSLWTSGANGLTF. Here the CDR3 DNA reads TGTGCCAGCAGCCTTTGGACCTCTGGGGCCAACGGCCTGACTTTC. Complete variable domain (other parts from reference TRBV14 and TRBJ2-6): EAGVTQFPSHSVIEKGQTVTLRCDPISGHDNLYWYRRVMGKEIKFLLHFVKESKQDESGMPNNRFLAERTGGTYSTLKVQPAELEDSGVYFCASSLWTSGANGLTFGAGSRLTVL.

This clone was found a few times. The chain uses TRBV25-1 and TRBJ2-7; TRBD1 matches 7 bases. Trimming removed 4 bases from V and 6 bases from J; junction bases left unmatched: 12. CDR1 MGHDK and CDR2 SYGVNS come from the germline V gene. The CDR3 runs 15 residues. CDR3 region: CASSVPATGMGEQYF. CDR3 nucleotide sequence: TGTGCCAGCAGTGTGCCCGCGACAGGGATGGGCGAGCAGTACTTC.

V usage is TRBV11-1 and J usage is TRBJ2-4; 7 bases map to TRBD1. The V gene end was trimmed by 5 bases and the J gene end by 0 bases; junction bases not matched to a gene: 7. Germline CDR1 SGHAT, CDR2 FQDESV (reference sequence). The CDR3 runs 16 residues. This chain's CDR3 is CASSRGQELAKNIQYF. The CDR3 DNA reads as TGTGCCAGCAGCCGAGGACAGGAACTAGCCAAAAACATTCAGTACTTC.

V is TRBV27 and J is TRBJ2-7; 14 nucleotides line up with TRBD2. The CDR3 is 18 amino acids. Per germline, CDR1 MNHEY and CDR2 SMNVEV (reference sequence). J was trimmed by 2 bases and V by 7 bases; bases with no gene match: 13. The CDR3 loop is CASTPQTGTSGRTYEQYF. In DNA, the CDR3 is TGTGCCAGCACCCCCCAGACAGGGACTAGCGGGAGAACCTACGAGCAGTACTTC.

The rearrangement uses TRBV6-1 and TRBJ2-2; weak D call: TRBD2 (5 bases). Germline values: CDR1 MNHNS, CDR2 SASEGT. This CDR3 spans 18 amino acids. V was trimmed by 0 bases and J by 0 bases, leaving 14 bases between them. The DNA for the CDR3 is TGTGCCAGCAGTGAAGCGCTTCGGGGAATGGCGAACACCGGGGAGCTGTTTTTT. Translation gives CASSEALRGMANTGELFF.

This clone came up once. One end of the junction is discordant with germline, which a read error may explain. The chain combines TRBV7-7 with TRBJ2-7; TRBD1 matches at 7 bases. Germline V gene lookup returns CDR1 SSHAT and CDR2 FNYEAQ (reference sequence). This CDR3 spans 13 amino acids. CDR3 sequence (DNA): TGTGCTAGCAGCAGGGACAGTTCCTACGAGCAGTACTTC. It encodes CASSRDSSYEQYF.

In nucleotides, the CDR3 is TGCAGCGTTGGGACTAGCGGGTGGTACGAGCAGTACTTC. Translated: CSVGTSGWYEQYF. The chain employs TRBV29-1 and TRBJ2-5; 11 bases match TRBD2. The J call may be mistaken, given a closer DNA end match to TRBJ2-7. The CDR3 has 13 residues. The germline V gene encodes CDR1 SQVTM and CDR2 ANQGSEA.

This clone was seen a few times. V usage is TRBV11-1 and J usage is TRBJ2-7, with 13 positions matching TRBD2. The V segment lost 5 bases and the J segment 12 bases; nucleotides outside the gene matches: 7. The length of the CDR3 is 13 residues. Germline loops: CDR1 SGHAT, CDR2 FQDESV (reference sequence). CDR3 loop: CASSLGLAGTRYF. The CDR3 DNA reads TGTGCCAGCAGCCTGGGACTAGCGGGAACACGGTACTTC.

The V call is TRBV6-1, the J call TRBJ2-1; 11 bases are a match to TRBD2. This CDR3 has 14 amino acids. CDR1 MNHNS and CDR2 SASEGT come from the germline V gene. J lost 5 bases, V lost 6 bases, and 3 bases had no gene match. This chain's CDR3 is CASSPGLADNEQFF. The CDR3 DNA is TGTGCCAGCAGCCCGGGACTAGCGGACAATGAGCAGTTCTTC.

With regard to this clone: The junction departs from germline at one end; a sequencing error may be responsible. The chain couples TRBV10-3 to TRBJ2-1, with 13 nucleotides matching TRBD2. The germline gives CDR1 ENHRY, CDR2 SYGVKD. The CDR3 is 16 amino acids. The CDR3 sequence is CASSALTSGRDNEQFF. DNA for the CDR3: TGTGCCAGCAGTGCCCTTACTAGCGGGAGGGACAATGAGCAGTTCTTC.

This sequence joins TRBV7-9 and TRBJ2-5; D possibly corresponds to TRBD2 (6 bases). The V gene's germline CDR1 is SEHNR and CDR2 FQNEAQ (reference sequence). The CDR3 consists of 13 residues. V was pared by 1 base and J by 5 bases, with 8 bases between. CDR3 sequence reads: CASSLGGVETQYF. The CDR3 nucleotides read TGTGCCAGCAGCTTAGGCGGGGTGGAGACCCAGTACTTC.